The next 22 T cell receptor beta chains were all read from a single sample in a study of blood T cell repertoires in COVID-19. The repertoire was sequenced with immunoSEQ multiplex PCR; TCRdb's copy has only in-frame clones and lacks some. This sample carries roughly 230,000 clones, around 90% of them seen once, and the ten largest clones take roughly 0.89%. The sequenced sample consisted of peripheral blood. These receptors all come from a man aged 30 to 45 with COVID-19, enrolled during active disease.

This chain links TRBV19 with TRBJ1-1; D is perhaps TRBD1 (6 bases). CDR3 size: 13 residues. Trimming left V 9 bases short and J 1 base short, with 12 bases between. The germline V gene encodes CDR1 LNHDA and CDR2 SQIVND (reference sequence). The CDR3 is CASYRDWNTEAFF. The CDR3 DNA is TGTGCCAGCTACAGGGATTGGAACACTGAAGCTTTCTTT. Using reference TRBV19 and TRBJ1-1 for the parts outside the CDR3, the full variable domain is DGGITQSPKYLFRKEGQNVTLSCEQNLNHDAMYWYRQDPGQGLRLIYYSQIVNDFQKGDIAEGYSVSREKKESFPLTVTSAQKNPTAFYLCASYRDWNTEAFFGQGTRLTVV.

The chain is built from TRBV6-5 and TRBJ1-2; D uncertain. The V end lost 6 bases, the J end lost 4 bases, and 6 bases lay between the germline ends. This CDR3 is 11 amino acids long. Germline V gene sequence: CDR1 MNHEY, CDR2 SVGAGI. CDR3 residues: CASREGYGYTF. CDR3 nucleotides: TGTGCCAGCAGAGAGGGCTATGGCTACACCTTC.

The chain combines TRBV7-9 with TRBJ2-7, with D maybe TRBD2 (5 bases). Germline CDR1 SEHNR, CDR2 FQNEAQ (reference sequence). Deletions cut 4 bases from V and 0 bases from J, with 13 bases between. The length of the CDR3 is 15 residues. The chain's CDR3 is CASSSSGVSSYEQYF. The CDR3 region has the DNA TGTGCCAGCAGCTCCTCCGGGGTGAGCTCCTACGAGCAGTACTTC.

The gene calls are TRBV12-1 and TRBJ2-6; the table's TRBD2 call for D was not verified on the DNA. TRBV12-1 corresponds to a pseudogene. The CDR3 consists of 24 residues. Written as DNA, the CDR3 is TGTGCCAGCAGCTCCTACTATACCGGGACTAGCGGGGGCCCTGTTCGCTCTGGGGCCAACGTCCTGACTTTC. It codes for CASSSYYTGTSGGPVRSGANVLTF.

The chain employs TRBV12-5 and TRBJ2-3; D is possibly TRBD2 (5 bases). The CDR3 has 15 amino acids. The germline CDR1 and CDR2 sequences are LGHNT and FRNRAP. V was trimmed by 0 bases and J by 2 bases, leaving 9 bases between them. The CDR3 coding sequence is TGTGCTAGTGGTTTGGTACCCGGGGACACAGATACGCAGTATTTT. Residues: CASGLVPGDTDTQYF.

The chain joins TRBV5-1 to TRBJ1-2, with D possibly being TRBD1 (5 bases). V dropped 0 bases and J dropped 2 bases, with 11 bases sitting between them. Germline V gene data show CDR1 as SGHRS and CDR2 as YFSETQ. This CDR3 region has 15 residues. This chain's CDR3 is CASSLGSGGNYGYTF. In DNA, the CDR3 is TGCGCCAGCAGCTTGGGATCTGGGGGGAACTATGGCTACACCTTC.

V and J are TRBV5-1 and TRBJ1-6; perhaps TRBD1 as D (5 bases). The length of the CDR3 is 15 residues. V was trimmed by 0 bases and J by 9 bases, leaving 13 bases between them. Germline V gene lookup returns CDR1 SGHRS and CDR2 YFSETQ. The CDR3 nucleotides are TGCGCCAGCAGCTTGGTTCCGGGGGTAAGTTCACCCCTCCACTTT. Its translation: CASSLVPGVSSPLHF.

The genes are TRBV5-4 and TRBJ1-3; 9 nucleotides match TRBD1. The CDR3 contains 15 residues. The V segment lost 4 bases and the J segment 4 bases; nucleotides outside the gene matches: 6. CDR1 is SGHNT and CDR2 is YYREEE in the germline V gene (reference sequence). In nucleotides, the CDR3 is TGTGCCAGCAGCCGGGAGGGGACAGGGGGAAACACCATATATTTT. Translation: CASSREGTGGNTIYF.

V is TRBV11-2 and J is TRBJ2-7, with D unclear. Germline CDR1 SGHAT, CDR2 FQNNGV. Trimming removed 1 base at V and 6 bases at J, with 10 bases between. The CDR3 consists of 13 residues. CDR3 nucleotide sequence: TGTGCCAGCAGCTTAGGTTCCAGGCCCGAGCAGTACTTC. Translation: CASSLGSRPEQYF.

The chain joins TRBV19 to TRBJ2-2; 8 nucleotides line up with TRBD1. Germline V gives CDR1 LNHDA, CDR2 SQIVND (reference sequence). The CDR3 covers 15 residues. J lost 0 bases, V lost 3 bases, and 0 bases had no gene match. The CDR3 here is CASSMDRANTGELFF. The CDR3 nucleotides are TGTGCCAGTAGTATGGACAGGGCGAACACCGGGGAGCTGTTTTTT.

DNA of the CDR3: TGTGCCAGCGCGCGGGCCAGCGATTCCTACGAGCAGTACTTC. Protein sequence: CASARASDSYEQYF. The chain couples TRBV6-5 to TRBJ2-7; a possible D gene is TRBD2 (5 bases). The V and J ends lost 8 bases and 1 base respectively, with 15 bases between them. This CDR3 is built from 14 residues. In germline, CDR1 is MNHEY, CDR2 SVGAGI.

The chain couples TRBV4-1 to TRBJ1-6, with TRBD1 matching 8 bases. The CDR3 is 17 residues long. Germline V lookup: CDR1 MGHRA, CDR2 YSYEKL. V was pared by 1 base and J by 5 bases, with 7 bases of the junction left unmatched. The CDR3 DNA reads TGCGCCAGCAGCCAAGTTCTCAGGGGGCCGGATAATTCACCCCTCCACTTT. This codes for CASSQVLRGPDNSPLHF.

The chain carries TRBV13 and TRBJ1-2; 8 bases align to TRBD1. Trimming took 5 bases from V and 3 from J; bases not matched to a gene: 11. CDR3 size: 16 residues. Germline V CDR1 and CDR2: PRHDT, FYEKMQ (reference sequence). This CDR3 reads CASSHNPQGGDYGYTF. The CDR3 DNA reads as TGTGCCAGCAGCCATAACCCACAGGGGGGAGACTATGGCTACACCTTC. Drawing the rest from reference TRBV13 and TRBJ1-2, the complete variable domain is AAGVIQSPRHLIKEKRETATLKCYPIPRHDTVYWYQQGPGQDPQFLISFYEKMQSDKGSIPDRFSAQQFSDYHSELNMSSLELGDSALYFCASSHNPQGGDYGYTFGSGTRLTVV.

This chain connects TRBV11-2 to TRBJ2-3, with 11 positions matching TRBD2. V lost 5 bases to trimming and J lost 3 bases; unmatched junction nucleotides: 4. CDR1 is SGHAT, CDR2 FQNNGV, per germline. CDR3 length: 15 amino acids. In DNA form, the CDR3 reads TGTGCCAGCAGCGCGACTAGCGGGGTTACAGATACGCAGTATTTT. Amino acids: CASSATSGVTDTQYF.

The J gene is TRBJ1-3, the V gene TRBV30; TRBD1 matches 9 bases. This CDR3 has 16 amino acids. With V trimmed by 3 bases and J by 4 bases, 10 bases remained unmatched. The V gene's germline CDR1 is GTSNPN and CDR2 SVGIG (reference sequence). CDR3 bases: TGTGCCTGGAGAATGAGGACAGGGGCAGGAGGAAACACCATATATTTT. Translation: CAWRMRTGAGGNTIYF.

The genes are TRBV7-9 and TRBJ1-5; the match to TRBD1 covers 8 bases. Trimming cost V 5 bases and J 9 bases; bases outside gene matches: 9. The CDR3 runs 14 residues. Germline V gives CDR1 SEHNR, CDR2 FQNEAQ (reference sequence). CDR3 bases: TGTGCCAGCAGCGGCCAAGGACAGGGACCGCCCCAGCATTTT. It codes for CASSGQGQGPPQHF.

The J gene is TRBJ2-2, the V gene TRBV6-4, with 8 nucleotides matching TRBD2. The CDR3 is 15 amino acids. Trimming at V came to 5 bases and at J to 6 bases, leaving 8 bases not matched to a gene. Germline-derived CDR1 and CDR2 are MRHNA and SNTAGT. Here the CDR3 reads CASSPGGGEAGELFF. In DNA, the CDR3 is TGTGCCAGCAGTCCCGGGGGGGGCGAAGCCGGGGAGCTGTTTTTT.

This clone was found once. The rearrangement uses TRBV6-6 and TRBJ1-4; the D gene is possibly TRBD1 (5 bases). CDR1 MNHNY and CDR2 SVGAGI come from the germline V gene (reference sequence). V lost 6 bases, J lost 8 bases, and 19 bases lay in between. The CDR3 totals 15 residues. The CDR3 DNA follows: TGTGCCAGCAGACTTGGGACGGGAGGGAGAGAAAAACTGTTTTTT. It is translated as CASRLGTGGREKLFF.

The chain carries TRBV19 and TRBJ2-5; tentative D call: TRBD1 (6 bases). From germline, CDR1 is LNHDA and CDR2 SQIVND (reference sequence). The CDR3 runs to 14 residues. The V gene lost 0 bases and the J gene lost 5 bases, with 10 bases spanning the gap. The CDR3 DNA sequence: TGTGCCAGTAGTATAGAGGGGGCTTGGGAGACCCAGTACTTC. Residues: CASSIEGAWETQYF.

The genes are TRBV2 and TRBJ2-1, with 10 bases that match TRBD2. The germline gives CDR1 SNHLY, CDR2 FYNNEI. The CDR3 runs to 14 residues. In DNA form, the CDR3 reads TGTGCAGCCCCCCCGGAGCGGGGGGGCGATGAGCAGTTCTTC. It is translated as CAAPPERGGDEQFF. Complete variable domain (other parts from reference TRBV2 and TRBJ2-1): EPEVTQTPSHQVTQMGQEVILRCVPISNHLYFYWYRQILGQKVEFLVSFYNNEISEKSEIFDDQFSVERPDGSNFTLKIRSTKLEDSAMYFCAAPPERGGDEQFFGPGTRLTVL.

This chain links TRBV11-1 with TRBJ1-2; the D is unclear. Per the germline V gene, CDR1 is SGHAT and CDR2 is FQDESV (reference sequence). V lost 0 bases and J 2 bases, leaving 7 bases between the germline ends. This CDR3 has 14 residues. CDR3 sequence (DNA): TGTGCCAGCAGCTTAGCGGGCACCAACTATGGCTACACCTTC. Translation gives CASSLAGTNYGYTF.

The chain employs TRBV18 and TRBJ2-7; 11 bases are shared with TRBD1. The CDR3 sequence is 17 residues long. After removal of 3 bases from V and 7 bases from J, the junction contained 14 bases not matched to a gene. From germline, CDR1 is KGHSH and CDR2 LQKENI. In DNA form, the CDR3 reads TGTGCCAGCTCACCGAGGACAGGGGGCGCAGTAGGTTCTGAGCAGTACTTC. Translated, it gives CASSPRTGGAVGSEQYF.